The 7 T cell receptor beta chains below were found in one sample sequenced in a study of cytomegalovirus exposure and HLA in healthy donors. The PCR employed 60 Vbeta primers together with 13 Jbeta primers. The data were produced by immunoSEQ multiplex PCR, yet TCRdb's version contains in-frame clones alone and is incomplete. The sample yields around 180,000 clones, 78% seen once. The sequenced sample consisted of PBMCs. These receptors all come from a woman aged 30 to 39 in good health and CMV-seropositive.

The CDR3 sequence is CASSPFGDSYGYTF. CDR3 nucleotide sequence: TGTGCCAGCAGCCCATTCGGGGACAGCTATGGCTACACCTTC. This chain joins TRBV7-2 and TRBJ1-2; 7 bases match TRBD1. With V trimmed by 5 bases and J by 4 bases, 7 bases remained unmatched. Germline CDR1 reads SGHTA; CDR2 reads FQGNSA. The CDR3 contains 14 residues.

The J gene is TRBJ1-5, the V gene TRBV5-6, with D tentatively TRBD1 (6 bases). V lost 4 bases to trimming and J lost 4 bases, with 15 bases between them. CDR1 is SGHDT and CDR2 is YYEEEE in the germline V gene. The CDR3 is 15 amino acids. The CDR3 nucleotides are TGTGCCAGCAGCACGGCAGGGGCGGCAAATCAGCCCCAGCATTTT. It yields the protein CASSTAGAANQPQHF.

There are a few counts of this clone. The genes are TRBV27 and TRBJ1-2; 10 nucleotides align to TRBD1. This CDR3 has 13 amino acids. With 3 bases clipped from V and 8 bases from J, the junction kept 3 bases outside the gene matches. The germline CDR1 and CDR2 sequences are MNHEY and SMNVEV (reference sequence). CDR3 amino acids: CASSFGTGAGYTF. CDR3 bases: TGTGCCAGCAGTTTTGGGACAGGGGCGGGCTACACCTTC.

This chain joins TRBV29-1 and TRBJ2-1, with 8 bases matching TRBD2. CDR3 length: 15 amino acids. Germline V gives CDR1 SQVTM, CDR2 ANQGSEA. V lost 2 bases to trimming and J lost 7 bases; unmatched junction nucleotides: 10. The CDR3 region is CSVEFSLAGRNEQFF. For the CDR3, the DNA is TGCAGCGTTGAATTCAGTTTAGCGGGGCGAAATGAGCAGTTCTTC.

This clone has just one count. The chain employs TRBV6-5 and TRBJ2-1, with D uncertain. The CDR3 sequence is 14 residues long. The germline V gene has CDR1 MNHEY and CDR2 SVGAGI. The ends were cut back, 6 bases at V and 3 bases at J, with 12 bases in the middle. This chain's CDR3 is CASSRGASYNEQFF. The CDR3 DNA sequence: TGTGCCAGCAGCCGCGGCGCGAGCTACAATGAGCAGTTCTTC.

This clone was recorded only once. This chain connects TRBV7-2 to TRBJ1-1; TRBD1 agrees at 7 bases. V was clipped by 4 bases and J by 3 bases; unmatched bases: 11. Germline V gives CDR1 SGHTA, CDR2 FQGNSA. The CDR3 totals 16 residues. The CDR3 bases are TGTGCCAGCAGCTCGAGGACAGGCTTCTTCGACACTGAAGCTTTCTTT. It codes for CASSSRTGFFDTEAFF.

The chain has TRBV27 and TRBJ2-2, with 7 bases aligning to TRBD2. This CDR3 contains 16 residues. The germline gives CDR1 MNHEY, CDR2 SMNVEV (reference sequence). V shed 7 bases, J shed 10 bases, and the junction held 18 bases outside the gene matches. The DNA of the CDR3 is TGTGCCAGCACCAATTTGAGGCCTAGCGGAGTGGTGGAGCTGTTTTTT. Its protein is CASTNLRPSGVVELFF.